The clone carrying this T cell receptor beta chain was recorded many times. The antigen is unknown. TCRdb analysed the RACE reads with MiXCR anew, one entry per CDR3 protein. The sample records roughly 100,000 distinct CDR3 sequences, 9.5% to 14% being singletons. The CDR3 runs 13 residues. Trimming took 6 bases from V and 9 from J; bases not matched to a gene: 12. Germline V lookup: CDR1 DFQATT, CDR2 SNEGSKA (reference sequence). The data were obtained in a study of human T cells and chemical hapten exposure. Study details: In the roughly 24-week study, patients were dosed weekly with diphenylcyclopropenone on the scalp throughout. Study outcomes and limitations: Given that the donors had alopecia, their immune response may differ from that seen in healthy people. Expanded TCRs were compared with controls, and the expanded TCRs formed significantly more large CDR3 similarity clusters.

The time point here: pre-sensitization, week 0. Described treatment: therapeutic diphenylcyclopropenone sensitization with weekly scalp DPC. This TCR came from a woman aged 55-70 years with alopecia areata. Some clones in this sample may be carry-over from other donors' samples. The chain is built from TRBV20-1 and TRBJ1-1, with TRBD1 identical over 8 bases. The sample consisted of whole blood, taken in connection with sensitization to the hapten diphenylcyclopropenone (DPC). CDR3 amino acids: CSAQGQDYSKAFF. CDR3 nucleotide sequence: TGCAGTGCACAGGGACAGGACTACTCTAAAGCTTTCTTT.